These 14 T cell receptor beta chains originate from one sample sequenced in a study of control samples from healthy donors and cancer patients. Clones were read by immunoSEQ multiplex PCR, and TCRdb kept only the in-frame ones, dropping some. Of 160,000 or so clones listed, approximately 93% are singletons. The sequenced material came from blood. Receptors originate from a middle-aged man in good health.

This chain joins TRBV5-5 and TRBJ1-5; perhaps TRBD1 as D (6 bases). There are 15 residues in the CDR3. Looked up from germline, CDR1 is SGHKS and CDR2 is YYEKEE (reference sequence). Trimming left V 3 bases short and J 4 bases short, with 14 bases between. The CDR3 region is CASSWDMGGNQPQHF. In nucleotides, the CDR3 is TGTGCCAGCAGCTGGGACATGGGGGGGAATCAGCCCCAGCATTTT.

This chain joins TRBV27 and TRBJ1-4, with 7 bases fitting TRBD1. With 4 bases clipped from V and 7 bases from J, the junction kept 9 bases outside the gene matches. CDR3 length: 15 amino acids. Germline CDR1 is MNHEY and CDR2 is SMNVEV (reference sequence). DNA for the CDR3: TGTGCCAGCAGTTCTTACAGGGGCAAGGGTGAAAAACTGTTTTTT. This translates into CASSSYRGKGEKLFF.

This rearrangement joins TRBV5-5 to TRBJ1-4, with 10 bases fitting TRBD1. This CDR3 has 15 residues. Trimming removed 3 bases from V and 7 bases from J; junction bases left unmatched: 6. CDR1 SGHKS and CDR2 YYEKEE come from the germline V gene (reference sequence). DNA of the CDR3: TGTGCCAGCAGCTCCCCGGGACAGGGGAGTGAAAAACTGTTTTTT. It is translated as CASSSPGQGSEKLFF.

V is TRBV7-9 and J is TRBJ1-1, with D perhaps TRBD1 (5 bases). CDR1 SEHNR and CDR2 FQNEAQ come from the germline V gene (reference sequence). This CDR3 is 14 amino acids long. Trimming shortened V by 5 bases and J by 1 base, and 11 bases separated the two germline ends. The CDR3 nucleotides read TGTGCCAGCAGCCGCCCGGGGACGAACACTGAAGCTTTCTTT. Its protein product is CASSRPGTNTEAFF.

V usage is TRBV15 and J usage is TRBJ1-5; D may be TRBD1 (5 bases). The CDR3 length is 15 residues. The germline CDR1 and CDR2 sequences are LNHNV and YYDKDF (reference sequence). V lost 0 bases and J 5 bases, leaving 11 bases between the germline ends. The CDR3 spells CATSRDPGHHQPQHF. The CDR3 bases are TGTGCCACCAGCAGAGATCCAGGGCATCATCAGCCCCAGCATTTT.

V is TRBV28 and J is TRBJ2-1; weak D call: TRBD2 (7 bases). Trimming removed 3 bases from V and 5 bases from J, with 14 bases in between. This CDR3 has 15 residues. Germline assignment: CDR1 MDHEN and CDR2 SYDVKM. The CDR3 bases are TGTGCCAGCAGTTTGGCCCAGCGGGACAACAATGAGCAGTTCTTC. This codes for CASSLAQRDNNEQFF.

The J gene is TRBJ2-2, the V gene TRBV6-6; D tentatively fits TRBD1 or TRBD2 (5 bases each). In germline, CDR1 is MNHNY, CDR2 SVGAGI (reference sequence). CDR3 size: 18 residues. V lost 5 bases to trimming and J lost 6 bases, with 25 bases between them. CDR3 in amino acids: CASSHRRWDRGVAGELFF. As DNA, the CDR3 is TGTGCCAGCAGTCACCGACGTTGGGACCGGGGAGTAGCCGGGGAGCTGTTTTTT.

The CDR3 spells CASRREGEQFF. CDR3 DNA: TGTGCCAGCAGAAGGGAGGGTGAGCAGTTCTTC. The chain is built from TRBV28 and TRBJ2-1, with 7 nucleotides matching TRBD2. This CDR3 has 11 amino acids. Germline V gene lookup returns CDR1 MDHEN and CDR2 SYDVKM. V was clipped by 6 bases and J by 9 bases; unmatched bases: 2.

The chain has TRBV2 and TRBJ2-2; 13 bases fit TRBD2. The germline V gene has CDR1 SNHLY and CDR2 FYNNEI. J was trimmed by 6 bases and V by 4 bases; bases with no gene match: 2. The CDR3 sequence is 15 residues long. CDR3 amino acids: CASSGTSGRAGELFF. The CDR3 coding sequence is TGTGCCAGCAGTGGGACTAGCGGGAGAGCCGGGGAGCTGTTTTTT.

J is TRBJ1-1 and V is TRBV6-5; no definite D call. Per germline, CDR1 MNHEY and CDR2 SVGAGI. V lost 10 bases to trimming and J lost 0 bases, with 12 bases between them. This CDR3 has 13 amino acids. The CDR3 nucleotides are TGTGCCACCCTCGGTCCCATGAACACTGAAGCTTTCTTT. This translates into CATLGPMNTEAFF.

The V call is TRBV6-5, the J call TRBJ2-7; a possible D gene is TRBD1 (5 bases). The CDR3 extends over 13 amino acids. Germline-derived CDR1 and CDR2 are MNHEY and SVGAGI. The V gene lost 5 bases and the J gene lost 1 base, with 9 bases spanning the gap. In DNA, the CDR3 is TGTGCCAGCAGTAACCAGGGATCCTACGAGCAGTACTTC. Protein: CASSNQGSYEQYF.

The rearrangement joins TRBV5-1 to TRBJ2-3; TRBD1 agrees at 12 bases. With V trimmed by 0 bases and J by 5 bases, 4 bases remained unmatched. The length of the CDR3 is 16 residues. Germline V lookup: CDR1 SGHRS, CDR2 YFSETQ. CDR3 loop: CASSLAGQGAVDTQYF. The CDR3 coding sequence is TGCGCCAGCAGCTTGGCGGGACAGGGGGCAGTAGATACGCAGTATTTT. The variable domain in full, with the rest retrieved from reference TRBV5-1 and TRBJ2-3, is KAGVTQTPRYLIKTRGQQVTLSCSPISGHRSVSWYQQTPGQGLQFLFEYFSETQRNKGNFPGRFSGRQFSNSRSEMNVSTLELGDSALYLCASSLAGQGAVDTQYFGPGTRLTVL.

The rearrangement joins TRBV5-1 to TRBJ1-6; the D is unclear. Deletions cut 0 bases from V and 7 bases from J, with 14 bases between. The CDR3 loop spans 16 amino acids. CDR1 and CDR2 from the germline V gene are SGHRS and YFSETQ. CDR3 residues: CASSLDGRGRNSPLHF. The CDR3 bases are TGCGCCAGCAGCTTGGACGGGAGAGGGCGGAATTCACCCCTCCACTTT.

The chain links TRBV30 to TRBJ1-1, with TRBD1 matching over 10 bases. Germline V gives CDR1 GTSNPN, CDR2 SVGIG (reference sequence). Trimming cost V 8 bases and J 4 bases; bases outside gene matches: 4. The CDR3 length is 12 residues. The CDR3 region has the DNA TGTGCCGGGGACAGGGGTGGCACTGAAGCTTTCTTT. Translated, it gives CAGDRGGTEAFF. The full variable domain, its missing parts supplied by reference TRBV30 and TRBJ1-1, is SQTIHQWPATLVQPVGSPLSLECTVEGTSNPNLYWYRQAAGRGLQLLFYSVGIGQISSEVPQNLSASRPQDRQFILSSKKLLLSDSGFYLCAGDRGGTEAFFGQGTRLTVV.